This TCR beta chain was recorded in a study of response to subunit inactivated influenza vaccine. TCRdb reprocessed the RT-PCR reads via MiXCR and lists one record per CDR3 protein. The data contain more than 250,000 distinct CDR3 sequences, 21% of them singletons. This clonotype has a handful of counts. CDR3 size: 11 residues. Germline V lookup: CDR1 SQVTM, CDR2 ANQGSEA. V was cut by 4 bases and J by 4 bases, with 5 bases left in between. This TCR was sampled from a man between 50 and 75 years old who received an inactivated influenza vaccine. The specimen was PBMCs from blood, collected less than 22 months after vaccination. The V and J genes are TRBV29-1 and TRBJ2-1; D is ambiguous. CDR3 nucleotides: TGCAGCGTTGCCCTTTACAATGAGCAGTTCTTC. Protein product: CSVALYNEQFF.